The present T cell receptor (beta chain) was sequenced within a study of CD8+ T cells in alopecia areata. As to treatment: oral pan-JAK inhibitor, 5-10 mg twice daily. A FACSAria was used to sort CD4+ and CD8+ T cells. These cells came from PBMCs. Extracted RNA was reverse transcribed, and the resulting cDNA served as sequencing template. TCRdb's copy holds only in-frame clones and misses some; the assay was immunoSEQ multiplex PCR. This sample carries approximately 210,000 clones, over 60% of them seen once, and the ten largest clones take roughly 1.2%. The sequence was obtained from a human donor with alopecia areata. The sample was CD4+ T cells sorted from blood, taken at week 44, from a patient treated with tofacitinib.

In DNA, the CDR3 is TGCAGCGCCGGGACAGGGACTGGGGCCAACGTCCTGACTTTC. Amino acids: CSAGTGTGANVLTF. This chain joins TRBV29-1 and TRBJ2-6; TRBD1 aligns across 9 bases. Per the germline V gene, CDR1 is SQVTM and CDR2 is ANQGSEA. CDR3 length: 14 amino acids. V dropped 7 bases and J dropped 2; count of bases not matched to a gene: 3.